What follows are 12 T cell receptor beta chains derived from one specimen sequenced in a study of shared clonotypes between healthy human individuals. Repertoires were generated with immunoSEQ multiplex PCR, while TCRdb's copy carries only in-frame clones and drops some. The sample yields about 1.1 million clones, about four fifths seen once. Sequenced input: memory CD4+ T cells from PBMCs. As to subset: CD45RA-negative fraction. The receptors come from a man younger than 30 in good health. Some clones in this sample may be carry-over from other donors' samples.

As to this clone: The sample contains more than one DNA sequence encoding this CDR3. In nucleotides, the CDR3 is TGTGCCAGCTCATCTGGGGGAAATCAGCCCCAGCATTTT. Translated, it gives CASSSGGNQPQHF. V and J are TRBV18 and TRBJ1-5; D might be TRBD1 (5 bases). Germline CDR1 is KGHSH and CDR2 is LQKENI. The CDR3 runs 13 residues. With 5 bases removed from V and 4 bases from J, the gap between germline ends came to 9 bases.

V usage is TRBV28 and J usage is TRBJ1-2; D is perhaps TRBD1 (6 bases). V was trimmed by 3 bases and J by 8 bases, leaving 7 bases between them. CDR1 is MDHEN and CDR2 is SYDVKM in the germline V gene. The CDR3 consists of 11 residues. CDR3 nucleotides: TGTGCCAGCAGTTTCGGGGGCGGCTACACCTTC. Its translation is CASSFGGGYTF.

The chain is built from TRBV2 and TRBJ2-7; D is possibly TRBD2 (6 bases). Germline CDR1 reads SNHLY; CDR2 reads FYNNEI. V dropped 6 bases and J dropped 0 bases, with 9 bases sitting between them. The CDR3 has 13 amino acids. The CDR3 here is CASRGGSSYEQYF. Written as DNA, the CDR3 is TGTGCCAGCAGGGGGGGTAGCTCCTACGAGCAGTACTTC.

This rearrangement joins TRBV4-2 to TRBJ2-5; 10 nucleotides match TRBD2. The germline V gene encodes CDR1 LGHNA and CDR2 YNFKEQ. The CDR3 contains 16 residues. After removal of 4 bases from V and 5 bases from J, the junction contained 10 bases not matched to a gene. CDR3 sequence reads: CASSPGLAGVTETQYF. CDR3 coding DNA: TGTGCCAGCAGCCCAGGTCTAGCGGGAGTGACGGAGACCCAGTACTTC.

The chain joins TRBV29-1 to TRBJ2-4; 9 bases are a match to TRBD1. Trimming at V came to 7 bases and at J to 0 bases, leaving 10 bases not matched to a gene. The CDR3 has 16 amino acids. CDR1 SQVTM and CDR2 ANQGSEA come from the germline V gene. The CDR3 DNA reads TGCAGCGCCCGACAGGGGGGGAGTCTAGCCAAAAACATTCAGTACTTC. It is translated as CSARQGGSLAKNIQYF.

This clone appeared a few times. Germline is not matched at one junction end, which may reflect a read error. This sequence joins TRBV2 and TRBJ1-2; 7 bases are shared with TRBD1. Per the germline V gene, CDR1 is SNHLY and CDR2 is FYNNEI. This CDR3 spans 13 amino acids. CDR3 region: CASSEDRANGYTF. CDR3 nucleotide sequence: TGTGCCAGCAGCGAAGACAGGGCCAATGGCTACACCTTC.

This chain links TRBV2 with TRBJ1-1; D is possibly TRBD1 (5 bases). The V gene lost 6 bases and the J gene lost 2 bases, with 10 bases spanning the gap. This CDR3 spans 13 amino acids. Germline values: CDR1 SNHLY, CDR2 FYNNEI. CDR3 residues: CASRSQGNTEAFF. CDR3 nucleotides: TGTGCCAGCAGGTCCCAGGGAAACACTGAAGCTTTCTTT. Using reference TRBV2 and TRBJ1-1 for the parts outside the CDR3, the full variable domain is EPEVTQTPSHQVTQMGQEVILRCVPISNHLYFYWYRQILGQKVEFLVSFYNNEISEKSEIFDDQFSVERPDGSNFTLKIRSTKLEDSAMYFCASRSQGNTEAFFGQGTRLTVV.

The chain joins TRBV6-1 to TRBJ2-7; 7 positions match TRBD1. CDR1 and CDR2 (germline): MNHNS, SASEGT. Trimming removed 11 bases from V and 0 bases from J; junction bases left unmatched: 10. The CDR3 contains 14 residues. The DNA for the CDR3 is TGTGCCGTCCTGGGACAGACCTACTCCTACGAGCAGTACTTC. It specifies CAVLGQTYSYEQYF.

This clone has only a few counts. The V and J genes are TRBV12-5 and TRBJ2-5; D remains unclear. V was trimmed by 1 base and J by 5 bases, leaving 14 bases between them. The CDR3 runs to 15 residues. Per germline, CDR1 LGHNT and CDR2 FRNRAP. DNA of the CDR3: TGTGCTAGTGGTTTGGGGGGAAAAACCGGGGAGACCCAGTACTTC. Amino acids: CASGLGGKTGETQYF. The entire variable domain, with the rest obtained from reference TRBV12-5 and TRBJ2-5, is as follows: DARVTQTPRHKVTEMGQEVTMRCQPILGHNTVFWYRQTMMQGLELLAYFRNRAPLDDSGMPKDRFSAEMPDATLATLKIQPSEPRDSAVYFCASGLGGKTGETQYFGPGTRLLVL.

The chain uses TRBV7-9 and TRBJ2-5; the D is unclear. Per germline, CDR1 SEHNR and CDR2 FQNEAQ (reference sequence). The ends were cut back, 3 bases at V and 3 bases at J, with 14 bases in the middle. The CDR3 covers 15 residues. CDR3 amino acids: CASSFLGMEKETQYF. In DNA form, the CDR3 reads TGTGCCAGCAGCTTCTTGGGAATGGAGAAAGAGACCCAGTACTTC.

In its sample, this clone was seen once. The rearrangement joins TRBV5-6 to TRBJ2-5; perhaps TRBD2 as D (5 bases). The germline gives CDR1 SGHDT, CDR2 YYEEEE. The CDR3 spans 16 residues. The V gene lost 4 bases and the J gene lost 4 bases, with 20 bases spanning the gap. The CDR3 loop is CASSPSLGYGRETQYF. The CDR3 DNA reads as TGTGCCAGCAGCCCTAGCCTTGGGTACGGAAGAGAGACCCAGTACTTC. The whole variable domain, remainder taken from reference TRBV5-6 and TRBJ2-5, is DAGVTQSPTHLIKTRGQQVTLRCSPKSGHDTVSWYQQALGQGPQFIFQYYEEEERQRGNFPDRFSGHQFPNYSSELNVNALLLGDSALYLCASSPSLGYGRETQYFGPGTRLLVL.

V usage is TRBV5-7 and J usage is TRBJ1-5; unclear D gene. TRBV5-7 is labeled an ORF, and its function is uncertain. V was clipped by 2 bases and J by 2 bases, with 2 bases between them. The CDR3 covers 12 residues. The CDR3, as DNA: TGTGCCAGCAGCTTCGGCAATCAGCCCCAGCATTTT. This codes for CASSFGNQPQHF.